The 12 T cell receptor beta chains below were found in one sample sequenced in a study of cytomegalovirus exposure and HLA in healthy donors. Method: immunoSEQ multiplex PCR; TCRdb's copy keeps in-frame clones and lacks some. The sample yields 250,000 to 400,000 clones, roughly 88% seen once. The sample taken for sequencing was PBMCs. All receptors derive from a man under 40 in good health and CMV-seronegative.

This chain links TRBV7-2 with TRBJ2-3, with D maybe TRBD2 (5 bases). Germline assignment: CDR1 SGHTA and CDR2 FQGNSA. V was pared by 2 bases and J by 7 bases, with 10 bases between. CDR3 length equals 13 residues. CDR3 sequence (DNA): TGTGCCAGCAGCTTACCGAGCGGTTATACGCAGTATTTT. Its translation is CASSLPSGYTQYF.

The chain is built from TRBV6-5 and TRBJ1-2; TRBD1 matches at 7 bases. The CDR3 totals 14 residues. Per germline, CDR1 MNHEY and CDR2 SVGAGI. Germline trimming cut 6 bases from V and 5 bases from J; bases unmatched to any gene: 9. The CDR3 region is CASRPGDSMYGYTF. CDR3 bases: TGTGCCAGCAGACCGGGGGACAGTATGTATGGCTACACCTTC.

V usage is TRBV5-1 and J usage is TRBJ1-2; weak D call: TRBD1 (5 bases). V was shortened by 5 bases and J by 6 bases, with 14 bases between the two germline ends. Germline V gene data show CDR1 as SGHRS and CDR2 as YFSETQ. CDR3 length: 13 amino acids. For the CDR3, the DNA is TGCGCCAGCAGATTCCAGGGCCAGGATGGCTACACCTTC. Protein sequence: CASRFQGQDGYTF.

The J gene is TRBJ1-4, the V gene TRBV13; 7 positions match TRBD1. The junction had 3 bases not matched to a gene; V was cut back by 1 base and J by 7 bases. Germline assignment: CDR1 PRHDT and CDR2 FYEKMQ (reference sequence). The CDR3 contains 14 residues. CDR3 region: CASSLAGGSEKLFF. CDR3 nucleotides: TGTGCCAGCAGCTTAGCAGGGGGAAGTGAAAAACTGTTTTTT.

About this clone itself: Other DNA sequences from this sample encode an identical CDR3 as well. The CDR3 spells CASSQDRGNQPQHF. CDR3 bases: TGCGCCAGCAGCCAAGATAGAGGAAATCAGCCCCAGCATTTT. This chain joins TRBV4-3 and TRBJ1-5; D is unclear. The CDR3 has 14 residues. Germline V gives CDR1 LGHNA, CDR2 YSLEER. Deletions cut 0 bases from V and 4 bases from J, with 7 bases between.

This chain connects TRBV5-4 to TRBJ1-3; 8 bases are a match to TRBD1. Germline V gives CDR1 SGHNT, CDR2 YYREEE (reference sequence). V lost 0 bases to trimming and J lost 2 bases; unmatched junction nucleotides: 7. The CDR3 runs 17 residues. The CDR3 DNA is TGTGCCAGCAGCTTGGTAGCAGGGGGCTCTCCTGGAAACACCATATATTTT. Amino acid sequence: CASSLVAGGSPGNTIYF. Filled out from reference TRBV5-4 and TRBJ1-3, the complete variable domain reads ETGVTQSPTHLIKTRGQQVTLRCSSQSGHNTVSWYQQALGQGPQFIFQYYREEENGRGNFPPRFSGLQFPNYSSELNVNALELDDSALYLCASSLVAGGSPGNTIYFGEGSWLTVV.

V usage is TRBV5-4 and J usage is TRBJ1-1; unclear D gene. The V end was cut by 0 bases, the J end by 4 bases, with 13 bases between. The CDR3 is made up of 15 amino acids. The germline V gene has CDR1 SGHNT and CDR2 YYREEE (reference sequence). CDR3 residues: CASSLVPQESTEAFF. DNA of the CDR3: TGTGCCAGCAGCTTGGTCCCCCAAGAGAGCACTGAAGCTTTCTTT.

The rearrangement uses TRBV7-7 and TRBJ2-1, with 8 bases aligning to TRBD2. The CDR3 is 15 residues long. Germline CDR1 is SSHAT and CDR2 is FNYEAQ (reference sequence). J was trimmed by 4 bases and V by 2 bases; bases with no gene match: 4. The CDR3 region is CASSLLLAGYNEQFF. As DNA, the CDR3 is TGTGCCAGCAGCTTACTATTAGCGGGGTACAATGAGCAGTTCTTC.

Comment on this clone: Additional DNA sequences in this sample encode the identical CDR3. The chain links TRBV27 to TRBJ2-7; 7 bases align to TRBD1. This CDR3 contains 12 residues. J gave up 6 bases and V 5 bases, and 4 bases lay outside the gene matches. Germline CDR1 is MNHEY and CDR2 is SMNVEV (reference sequence). CDR3: CASSLAGGEQYF. In DNA form, the CDR3 reads TGTGCCAGCAGTCTCGCAGGGGGCGAGCAGTACTTC.

This sequence joins TRBV7-9 and TRBJ1-2; D is unresolved. In germline, CDR1 is SEHNR, CDR2 FQNEAQ (reference sequence). CDR3 size: 13 residues. The V gene lost 5 bases and the J gene lost 4 bases, with 11 bases spanning the gap. The CDR3: CASSQEVAYGYTF. The DNA of the CDR3 is TGTGCCAGCAGCCAAGAGGTGGCCTATGGCTACACCTTC.

The chain has TRBV12-2 and TRBJ1-4. TRBV12-2 is reported as a pseudogene. The CDR3 extends over 18 amino acids. The CDR3 here is CASRLAPGSPARRRGLFF. The CDR3, as DNA: TGTGCAAGTCGCTTAGCCCCCGGGAGTCCAGCCCGAAGAAGGGGACTGTTTTTT.

V usage is TRBV4-3 and J usage is TRBJ2-7; D is possibly TRBD1 (5 bases). V lost 0 bases to trimming and J lost 3 bases, with 9 bases between them. Germline lookup yields CDR1 LGHNA and CDR2 YSLEER. This CDR3 is 14 amino acids long. CDR3 region: CASSQDKGIYEQYF. For the CDR3, the DNA is TGCGCCAGCAGCCAAGATAAGGGGATCTACGAGCAGTACTTC.